This paragraph covers one T cell receptor beta chain sequence. This specimen belongs to a study of identical twins. TCRdb fed the 5' RACE reads into MiXCR, producing one record per CDR3 protein. In the table there are around 490,000 distinct CDR3 sequences, more than 20% of which are singletons. This same sample was also taken into another study, of yellow fever vaccine responses in identical twins.

The clonotype was recovered from a woman between 18 and 29 years old in good health. Specimen: CD4+ T cells sorted from blood.

CDR3 sequence (DNA): TGTGCCAGCAGCTTATTCCCTCAGGACAGCTCCTACGAGCAGTACTTC. Translation gives CASSLFPQDSSYEQYF. This chain uses TRBV11-2 with TRBJ2-7; D is possibly TRBD1 (6 bases). CDR3 length: 16 amino acids. The germline CDR1 and CDR2 sequences are SGHAT and FQNNGV. Deletions cut 2 bases from V and 0 bases from J, with 14 bases between. The full variable domain, with the rest looked up from reference TRBV11-2 and TRBJ2-7, is EAGVAQSPRYKIIEKRQSVAFWCNPISGHATLYWYQQILGQGPKLLIQFQNNGVVDDSQLPKDRFSAERLKGVDSTLKIQPAKLEDSAVYLCASSLFPQDSSYEQYFGPGTRLTVT.